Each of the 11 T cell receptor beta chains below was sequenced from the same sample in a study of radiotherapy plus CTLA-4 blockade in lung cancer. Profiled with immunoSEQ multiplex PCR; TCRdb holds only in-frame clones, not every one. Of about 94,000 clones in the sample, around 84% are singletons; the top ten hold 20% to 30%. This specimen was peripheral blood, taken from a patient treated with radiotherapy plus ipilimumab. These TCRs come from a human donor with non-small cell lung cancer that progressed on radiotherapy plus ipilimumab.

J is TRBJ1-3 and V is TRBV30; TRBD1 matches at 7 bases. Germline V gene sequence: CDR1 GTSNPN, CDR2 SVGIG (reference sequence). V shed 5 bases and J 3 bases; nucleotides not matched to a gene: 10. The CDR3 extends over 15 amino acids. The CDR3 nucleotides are TGTGCCTGGGACAGGGACCGAGCTCTTGGAAACACCATATATTTT. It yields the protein CAWDRDRALGNTIYF.

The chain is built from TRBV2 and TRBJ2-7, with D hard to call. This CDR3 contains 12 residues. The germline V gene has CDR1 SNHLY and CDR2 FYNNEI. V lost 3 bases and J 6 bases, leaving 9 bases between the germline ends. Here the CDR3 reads CASSDLGGEQYF. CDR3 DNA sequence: TGTGCCAGCAGTGATTTGGGTGGCGAGCAGTACTTC.

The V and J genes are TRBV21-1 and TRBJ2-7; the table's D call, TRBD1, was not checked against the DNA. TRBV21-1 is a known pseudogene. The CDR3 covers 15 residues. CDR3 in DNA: TGTGCCAGCAGCAATCCGAACAGGGGGCACTACGAGCAGTACTTC. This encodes CASSNPNRGHYEQYF.

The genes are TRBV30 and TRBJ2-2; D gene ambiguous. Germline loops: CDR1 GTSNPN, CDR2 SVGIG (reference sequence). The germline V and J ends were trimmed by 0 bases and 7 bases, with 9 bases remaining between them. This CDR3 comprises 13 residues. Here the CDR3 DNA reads TGTGCCTGGAGTGTTCGTTGGGGCGGGGAGCTGTTTTTT. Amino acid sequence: CAWSVRWGGELFF.

Written as DNA, the CDR3 is TGCGCCAGCAGCTTGGCCTGGGGAAACACTGAAGCTTTCTTT. Translation gives CASSLAWGNTEAFF. The chain carries TRBV5-1 and TRBJ1-1; D remains unclear. Between the trimmed V and J ends, which lost 0 bases and 2 bases, there was a span of 8 bases. This CDR3 region has 14 residues. Looked up from germline, CDR1 is SGHRS and CDR2 is YFSETQ.

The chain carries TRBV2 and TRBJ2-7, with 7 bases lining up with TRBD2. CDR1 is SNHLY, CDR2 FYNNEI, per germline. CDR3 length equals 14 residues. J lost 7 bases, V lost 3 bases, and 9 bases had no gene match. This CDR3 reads CASSDTAGVREQYF. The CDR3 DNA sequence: TGTGCCAGCAGTGACACTGCGGGAGTGCGGGAGCAGTACTTC.

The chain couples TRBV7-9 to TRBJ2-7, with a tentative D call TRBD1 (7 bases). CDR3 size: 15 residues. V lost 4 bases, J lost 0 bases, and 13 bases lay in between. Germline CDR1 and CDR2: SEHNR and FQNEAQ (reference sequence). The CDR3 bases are TGTGCCAGCAGCTCGCAGGGGGACTCCTCCTACGAGCAGTACTTC. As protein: CASSSQGDSSYEQYF. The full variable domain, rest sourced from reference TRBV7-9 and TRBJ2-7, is DTGVSQNPRHKITKRGQNVTFRCDPISEHNRLYWYRQTLGQGPEFLTYFQNEAQLEKSRLLSDRFSAERPKGSFSTLEIQRTEQGDSAMYLCASSSQGDSSYEQYFGPGTRLTVT.

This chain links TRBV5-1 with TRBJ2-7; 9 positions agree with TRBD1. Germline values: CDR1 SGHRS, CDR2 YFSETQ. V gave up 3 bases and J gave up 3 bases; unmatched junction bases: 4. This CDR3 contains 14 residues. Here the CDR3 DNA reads TGCGCCAGCAGCTCCGGGACAGGGATCTACGAGCAGTACTTC. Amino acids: CASSSGTGIYEQYF.

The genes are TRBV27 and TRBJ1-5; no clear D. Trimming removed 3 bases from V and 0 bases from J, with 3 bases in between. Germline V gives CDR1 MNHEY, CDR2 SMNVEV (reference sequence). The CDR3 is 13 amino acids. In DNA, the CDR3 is TGTGCCAGCAGTTTCTATAGCAATCAGCCCCAGCATTTT. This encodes CASSFYSNQPQHF.

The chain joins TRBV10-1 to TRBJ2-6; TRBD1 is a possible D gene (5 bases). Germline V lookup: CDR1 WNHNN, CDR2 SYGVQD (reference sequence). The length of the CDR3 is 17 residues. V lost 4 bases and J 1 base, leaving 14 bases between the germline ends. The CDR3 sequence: CASSGAPGRSGANVLTF. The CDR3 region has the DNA TGCGCCAGCAGTGGGGCCCCAGGGCGGTCTGGGGCCAACGTCCTGACTTTC.

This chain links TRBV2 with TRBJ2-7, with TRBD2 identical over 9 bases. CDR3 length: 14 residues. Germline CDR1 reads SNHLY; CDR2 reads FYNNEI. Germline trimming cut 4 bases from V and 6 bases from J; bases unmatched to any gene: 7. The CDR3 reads CASSVGAGGVEQYF. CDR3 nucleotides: TGTGCCAGCAGTGTCGGAGCGGGAGGTGTCGAGCAGTACTTC.